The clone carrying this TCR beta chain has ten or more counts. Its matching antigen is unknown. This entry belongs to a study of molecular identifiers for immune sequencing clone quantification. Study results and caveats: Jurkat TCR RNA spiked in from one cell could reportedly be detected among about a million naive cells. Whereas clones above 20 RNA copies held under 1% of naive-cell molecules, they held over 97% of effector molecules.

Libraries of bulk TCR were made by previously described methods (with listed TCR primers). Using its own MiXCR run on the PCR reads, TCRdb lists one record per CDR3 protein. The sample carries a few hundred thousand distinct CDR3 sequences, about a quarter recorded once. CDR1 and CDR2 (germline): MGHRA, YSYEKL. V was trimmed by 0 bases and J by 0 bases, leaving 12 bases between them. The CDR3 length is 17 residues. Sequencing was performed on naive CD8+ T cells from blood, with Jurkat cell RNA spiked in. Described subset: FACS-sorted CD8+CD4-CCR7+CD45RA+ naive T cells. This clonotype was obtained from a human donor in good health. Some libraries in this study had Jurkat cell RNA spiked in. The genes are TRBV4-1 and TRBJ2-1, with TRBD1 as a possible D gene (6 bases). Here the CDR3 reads CASSQEGTGSSYNEQFF. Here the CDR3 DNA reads TGCGCCAGCAGCCAAGAAGGAACAGGGAGCTCCTACAATGAGCAGTTCTTC.